The rows below give T cell receptor beta chains drawn from one sample of a study of CD8+ T cells in alopecia areata. Clones were read by immunoSEQ multiplex PCR, and TCRdb kept only the in-frame ones, dropping some. The table records approximately 100,000 clones, 60% of them present only once. Sequenced here: CD8+ T cells sorted from blood, sampled at roughly week 55, from a patient treated with tofacitinib. The receptor set was obtained from a human donor with alopecia areata. Both conserved end residues are part of each CDR3. Each record gives: CDR3 length, J gene, V gene, clone size, D gene, CDR3 DNA, CDR3 protein. D genes are given only for firm matches. Clone size is shown for a subset of rows, as once, few, many or a class of expanded clone.

15,TRBJ2-7,TRBV7-8,-,TRBD1,TGTGCCAGCAGCTTCGGGACAGGGGGCTCCTACGAGCAGTACTTC,CASSFGTGGSYEQYF
13,TRBJ1-1,TRBV2,few,-,TGTGCCAGCACGGGCCAGGCTAACACTGAAGCTTTCTTT,CASTGQANTEAFF
17,TRBJ2-1,TRBV13,-,TRBD2,TGTGCCAGCAGTTGGGGAGAGCGGGGGAACCCCTACAATGAGCAGTTCTTC,CASSWGERGNPYNEQFF
11,TRBJ2-5,TRBV30,-,-,TGTGCCTGGAGTGTCGGAGAGACCCAGTACTTC,CAWSVGETQYF
13,TRBJ1-2,TRBV27,once,-,TGTGCCAGCAGTCCAGACTCAGGCTATGGCTACACCTTC,CASSPDSGYGYTF
16,TRBJ2-1,TRBV4-1,-,TRBD2,TGCGCCAGCAGCCAAGGGTTCCCTAGCGGGGGTTATGAGCAGTTCTTC,CASSQGFPSGGYEQFF
15,TRBJ1-1,TRBV6-6,-,-,TGTGCCAGCAGACCGGGCGGACGAACGTATGCTGAAGCTTTCTTT,CASRPGGRTYAEAFF
10,TRBJ1-1,TRBV20-1,-,-,TGCAGTGCTAGCCTTTATGAAGCTTTCTTT,CSASLYEAFF
13,TRBJ1-2,TRBV7-9,-,-,TGTGCCAGCAGCTTAGTACTCCAGGACGGCTACACCTTC,CASSLVLQDGYTF
12,TRBJ1-1,TRBV13,-,-,TGTGCCAGCAGCACGTCGAGCACTGAAGCTTTCTTT,CASSTSSTEAFF
17,TRBJ2-6,TRBV5-4,-,-,TGTGCCAGCAGCTTGGGAGACAGTTCCTCTGGGGCCAACGTCCTGACTTTC,CASSLGDSSSGANVLTF
17,TRBJ1-2,TRBV7-9,-,TRBD1,TGTGCCAGCACCGCGACATCGGGGGACAGATATTTCTATGGCTACACCTTC,CASTATSGDRYFYGYTF
15,TRBJ2-7,TRBV5-1,-,-,TGCGCCAGCAGCTTGGCGGTTTCAGTTAGCTACGAGCAGTACTTC,CASSLAVSVSYEQYF
12,TRBJ2-3,TRBV11-2,few,-,TGTGCCAGCAGCCACTCAGGGCATACGCAGTATTTT,CASSHSGHTQYF
15,TRBJ1-2,TRBV4-1,-,TRBD1,TGCGCCAGCAGCCAGACAGGGCTGTCTCTCTATGGCTACACCTTC,CASSQTGLSLYGYTF
17,TRBJ1-1,TRBV2,-,-,TGTGCCAGCAGTGAGGGACTGACTATTAGGGGGAACACTGAAGCTTTCTTT,CASSEGLTIRGNTEAFF
15,TRBJ1-2,TRBV7-9,-,TRBD1,TGTGCCAGCAGCTCTGGGACAGGGGCTAACTATGGCTACACCTTC,CASSSGTGANYGYTF
13,TRBJ2-7,TRBV6-1,-,TRBD1,TGTGCCAGCAGTGAGGACAGGACCTACGAGCAGTACTTC,CASSEDRTYEQYF
11,TRBJ1-1,TRBV6-5,-,-,TGTGCCAGCAGTTCGACAGCTGAAGCTTTCTTT,CASSSTAEAFF
14,TRBJ2-4,TRBV7-8,-,TRBD1,TGTGCCAGCAGCTCCCGGGACAGGGAAAACATTCAGTACTTC,CASSSRDRENIQYF
16,TRBJ1-2,TRBV6-5,-,TRBD1,TGTGCCAGCAGTTACTCCAGGGACAGCGGTTTTGATGGCTACACCTTC,CASSYSRDSGFDGYTF
13,TRBJ2-5,TRBV13,-,TRBD2,TGCGCCAGCAGCTCGCGGGGGGATGAGACCCAGTACTTC,CASSSRGDETQYF
17,TRBJ1-2,TRBV13,-,-,TGTGCCAGCAGCTTAGGCCGGGTCGGGGGTACCAACTATGGCTACACCTTC,CASSLGRVGGTNYGYTF
14,TRBJ1-1,TRBV6-5,-,-,TGTGCCAGCACCCTACTCGGGGGGGGCACTGAAGCTTTCTTT,CASTLLGGGTEAFF
14,TRBJ2-1,TRBV30,few,-,TGTGCCTGGAGTGTACTGAAGGGTTTGGGTGAGCAGTTCTTC,CAWSVLKGLGEQFF
15,TRBJ1-6,TRBV5-1,-,-,TGCGCCAGCAGCCCGGCCGGGGAGTATAATTCACCCCTCCACTTT,CASSPAGEYNSPLHF
16,TRBJ2-6,TRBV15,-,-,TGTGCCACCAGCAGAATCGGTGACTCTGGGGCCAACGTCCTGACTTTC,CATSRIGDSGANVLTF
15,TRBJ2-5,TRBV15,once,-,TGTGCCACCAGCAGAGATCACGGAGGAGGAGAGACCCAGTACTTC,CATSRDHGGGETQYF
17,TRBJ2-4,TRBV7-9,few,-,TGTGCCAGCGGCGACGGGCGGAGGGGATCGAGGTCAAACATTCAGTACTTC,CASGDGRRGSRSNIQYF
11,TRBJ2-1,TRBV20-1,-,-,TGCAGTGCCGTCCTTCAGGGGAGGCAGTTCTTC,CSAVLQGRQFF
15,TRBJ1-1,TRBV23-1,few,-,TGCGCCAGCAGTCAATTCCCGGGTCCGAACACTGAAGCTTTCTTT,CASSQFPGPNTEAFF
11,TRBJ2-2,TRBV5-1,few,-,TGCGCCAGCAGCTTCACCGGGGAGCTGTTTTTT,CASSFTGELFF
11,TRBJ1-2,TRBV30,once,-,TGTGCCTGGTTCTATATGGGTGGCTACACCTTC,CAWFYMGGYTF
14,TRBJ2-3,TRBV9,-,-,TGTGCCAGCGGGCGGTGGATGGGCACAGATACGCAGTATTTT,CASGRWMGTDTQYF
14,TRBJ2-1,TRBV6-6,few,-,TGTGCCAGCAGTCGGACTTCGGGATACAATGAGCAGTTCTTC,CASSRTSGYNEQFF
17,TRBJ2-7,TRBV5-1,-,-,TGCGCCAGCAGCTTGTACCCCCCCATAGCCCTCTTCTACGAGCAGTACTTC,CASSLYPPIALFYEQYF
15,TRBJ2-1,TRBV29-1,-,TRBD2,TGCAGCGTTGAACTAGCCGGGACTAGCACCAATGAGCAGTTCTTC,CSVELAGTSTNEQFF
15,TRBJ2-4,TRBV7-9,-,-,TGTGCCAGCAGTCACCTAACGGGGCCTGGAAACATTCAGTACTTC,CASSHLTGPGNIQYF
17,TRBJ2-2,TRBV4-1,-,-,TGCGCCAGCAGCCAAGGTGCGTCGCGGGCGAACACCGGGGAGCTGTTTTTT,CASSQGASRANTGELFF
15,TRBJ1-5,TRBV27,few,-,TGTGCCAGCAGTTCGGACGGATATAGCAATCAGCCCCAGCATTTT,CASSSDGYSNQPQHF
12,TRBJ2-7,TRBV6-6,-,-,TGTGCCAGCAGCCCATTAACCTACGAGCAGTACTTC,CASSPLTYEQYF
12,TRBJ2-2,TRBV19,once,-,TGTGCCGCCAGAAAGGGGGCCGGGGAGCTGTTTTTT,CAARKGAGELFF
16,TRBJ2-5,TRBV10-2,few,-,TGCGCCAGCAGTGAGCGGGGCACTCCCCTCCAAGAGACCCAGTACTTC,CASSERGTPLQETQYF
9,TRBJ1-2,TRBV9,-,-,TGTGCCAGCAGCGTTCCGGCTCTGTTC,CASSVPALF
11,TRBJ2-3,TRBV10-3,few,-,TGTGCCATCCAGGCACAGGGCACGCAGTATTTT,CAIQAQGTQYF
15,TRBJ1-4,TRBV18,-,-,TGTGCCAGCTCACCAGACGGCCCCGAGTATGAAAAACTGTTTTTT,CASSPDGPEYEKLFF
14,TRBJ2-7,TRBV5-6,-,-,TGTGCCAGCAGCTTGCAGGGAAGGGCGGACGAGCAGTACTTC,CASSLQGRADEQYF
14,TRBJ1-1,TRBV29-1,-,-,TGCAGCGTGAACAGGGTAGGGGGGAACACTGAAGCTTTCTTT,CSVNRVGGNTEAFF
15,TRBJ2-7,TRBV4-1,-,TRBD1,TGCGCCAGCAGCCAGGCGGACAGGGGGAATTACGAGCAGTACTTC,CASSQADRGNYEQYF
14,TRBJ1-2,TRBV6-6,-,-,TGTGCCAGCAGTTACTCGAGCACCCCCTATGGCTACACCTTC,CASSYSSTPYGYTF
20,TRBJ2-5,TRBV13,few,TRBD1,TGTGCCAGCAGCTCTTACCTCGGAACCGGGACAGGGGTTTTGGGGAAGACCCAGTACTTC,CASSSYLGTGTGVLGKTQYF
11,TRBJ1-5,TRBV20-1,-,-,TGCAGTGCTAGAGATTACGTGACCCAGCATTTT,CSARDYVTQHF
13,TRBJ1-1,TRBV2,-,-,TGTGCCAGCACGTTGTGGGGGAACACTGAAGCTTTCTTT,CASTLWGNTEAFF
15,TRBJ2-1,TRBV27,-,-,TGTGCCAGCAGTTTATCGGGGGCGTCCTACAATGAGCAGTTCTTC,CASSLSGASYNEQFF